A selection of T cell receptor beta chains follows, all from one sample in a study of T cells in Graves' hyperthyroidism and ophthalmopathy. One entry per CDR3 protein, called by TCRdb with MiXCR from the multiplex PCR reads. Among roughly 510,000 distinct CDR3 sequences listed, around 20% were seen once. Material for sequencing was blood. The receptors come from a man between 18 and 29 years old with Graves' hyperthyroidism. The CDR3 runs from the conserved cysteine through the conserved F or W. The D gene is left open where the match is weak. The size entry is marked missing in some rows and otherwise reads once, few, many or a size class.

size	V	J	D	DNA	CDR3
many	TRBV5-1	TRBJ2-7	TRBD2	TGCGCCAGCAGCTCCTCCTTTGGCCTAGCGGGGGGCGAATCCTACGAGCAGTACTTC	CASSSSFGLAGGESYEQYF
many	TRBV30	TRBJ2-7	.	TGTGCCTGGAGTATCGGGGTGGGTGGCGAGCAGTACTTC	CAWSIGVGGEQYF
many	TRBV7-8	TRBJ1-2	.	TGTGCCAGCAGCTTAGCGCAAGGGGACATTTTCAACTATGGCTACACCTTC	CASSLAQGDIFNYGYTF
few	TRBV9	TRBJ2-5	TRBD2	TGTGCCAGCAGCGCCGGGACTAGCGACGGGGCCCAGTACTTC	CASSAGTSDGAQYF
many	TRBV6-4	TRBJ1-3	TRBD1	TGTGCCAGCATCTCCCGTGGTGGAGGGGGCATAGCCATCTCTGGAAACACCATATATTTT	CASISRGGGGIAISGNTIYF
.	TRBV12-3/TRBV12-4	TRBJ1-5	TRBD1	TGTGCCAGCAGTTTGGGACAGGGACAAAATCAGCCCCAGCATTTT	CASSLGQGQNQPQHF
few	TRBV6-5	TRBJ2-5	.	TGTGCCAGCCACAGTAATACGGGGGGCCTGGTGGTTGAGACCCAGTACTTC	CASHSNTGGLVVETQYF
.	TRBV6-5	TRBJ1-2	.	TGTGCCAGCAGTAACCGGGAAAACTATGGCTACACCTTC	CASSNRENYGYTF
many	TRBV11-1	TRBJ1-3	.	TGTGCCAGCAGCTTCGAGACACCGAGCTCTGGAAACACCATATATTTT	CASSFETPSSGNTIYF
many	TRBV6-4	TRBJ2-5	TRBD1	TGTGCCAGCAGTGAAACAGGGGGAGAGACCCAGTACTTC	CASSETGGETQYF
many	TRBV27	TRBJ2-2	.	TGTGCCAGCAGTTTATGGGGAGGGGGCGCGGGAACCGGGGAGCTGTTTTTT	CASSLWGGGAGTGELFF
many	TRBV6-5	TRBJ2-5	TRBD1	TGTGCCAGCAACCGGGACAGGGGGCTGTTAGAGACCCAGTACTTC	CASNRDRGLLETQYF
many	TRBV11-1	TRBJ2-2	TRBD2	TGTGCCAGCAGCTTAGTAGCGGGGGCGCCGACCGGGGAGCTGTTTTTT	CASSLVAGAPTGELFF
many	TRBV6-1	TRBJ1-5	.	TGTGCCAGCAGAGATGGAGGGCCGAATCAGCCCCAGCATTTT	CASRDGGPNQPQHF
few	TRBV3-1	TRBJ1-2	TRBD1	TGTGCCAGCAGCCAAGGGACAGGGACTGGCTACACCTTC	CASSQGTGTGYTF
many	TRBV19	TRBJ2-5	.	TGTGCCAGTAGTATGCAGGCTGCACCGCCGTCCCAAGAGACCCAGTACTTC	CASSMQAAPPSQETQYF
.	TRBV19	TRBJ2-7	.	TGTGCCAGTAGTCCGCGGGACAGCCTTCAGTACTTC	CASSPRDSLQYF
many	TRBV9	TRBJ2-5	.	TGTGCCAGCAGCGTACGCCAACAAGAGACCCAGTACTTC	CASSVRQQETQYF
many	TRBV12-3/TRBV12-4	TRBJ1-5	.	TGTGCCAGCAGTTTAGAACAGCTAAATCAGCCCCAGCATTTT	CASSLEQLNQPQHF
many	TRBV6-5	TRBJ2-5	TRBD2	TGTGCCAGCAGTTCCAGTGTTAGCGGGGGCCAAGAGACCCAGTACTTC	CASSSSVSGGQETQYF